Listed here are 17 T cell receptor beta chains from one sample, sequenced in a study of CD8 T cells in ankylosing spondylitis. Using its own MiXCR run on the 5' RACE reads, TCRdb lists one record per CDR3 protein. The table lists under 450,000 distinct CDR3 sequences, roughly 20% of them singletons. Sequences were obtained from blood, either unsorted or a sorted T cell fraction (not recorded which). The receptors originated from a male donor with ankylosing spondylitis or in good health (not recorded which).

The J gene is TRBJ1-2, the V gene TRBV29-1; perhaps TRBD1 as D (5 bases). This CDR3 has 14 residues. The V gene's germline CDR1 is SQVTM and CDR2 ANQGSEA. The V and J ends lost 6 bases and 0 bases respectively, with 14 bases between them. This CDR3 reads CSVGEPETNYGYTF. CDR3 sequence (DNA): TGCAGCGTAGGGGAGCCCGAAACTAACTATGGCTACACCTTC.

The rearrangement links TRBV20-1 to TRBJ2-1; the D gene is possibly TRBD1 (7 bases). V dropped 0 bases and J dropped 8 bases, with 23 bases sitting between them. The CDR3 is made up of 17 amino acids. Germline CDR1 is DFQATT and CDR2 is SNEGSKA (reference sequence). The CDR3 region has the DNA TGCAGTGCTAGAGACGCCGTCAGGGGGGATCCTTTCGATGAGCAGTTCTTC. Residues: CSARDAVRGDPFDEQFF.

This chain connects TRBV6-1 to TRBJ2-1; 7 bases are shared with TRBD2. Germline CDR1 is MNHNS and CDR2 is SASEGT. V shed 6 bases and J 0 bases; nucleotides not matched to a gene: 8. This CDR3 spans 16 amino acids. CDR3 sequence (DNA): TGTGCCAGCAGCCGGGACTACCCAAGCTCCTACAATGAGCAGTTCTTC. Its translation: CASSRDYPSSYNEQFF.

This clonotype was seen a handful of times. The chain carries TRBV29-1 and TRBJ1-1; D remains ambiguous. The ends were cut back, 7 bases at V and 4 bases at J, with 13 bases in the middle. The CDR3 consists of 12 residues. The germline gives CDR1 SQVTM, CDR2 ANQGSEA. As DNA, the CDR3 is TGCAGCGCCCCGCTCAAGGGCACTGAAGCTTTCTTT. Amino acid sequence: CSAPLKGTEAFF.

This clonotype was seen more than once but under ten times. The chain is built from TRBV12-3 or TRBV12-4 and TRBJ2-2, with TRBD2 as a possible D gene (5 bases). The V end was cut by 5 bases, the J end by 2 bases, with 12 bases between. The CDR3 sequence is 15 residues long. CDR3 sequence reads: CASSQADRNTGELFF. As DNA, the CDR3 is TGTGCCAGCAGTCAAGCGGACCGAAACACCGGGGAGCTGTTTTTT.

The CDR3 spells CASTNGLLAGKRRGETQYF. In nucleotides, the CDR3 is TGTGCCAGCACCAACGGTTTACTAGCGGGGAAACGGCGCGGAGAGACCCAGTACTTC. This chain uses TRBV11-1 with TRBJ2-5; 10 bases line up with TRBD2. V was pared by 7 bases and J by 4 bases, with 21 bases of the junction left unmatched. Per germline, CDR1 SGHAT and CDR2 FQDESV (reference sequence). CDR3 size: 19 residues.

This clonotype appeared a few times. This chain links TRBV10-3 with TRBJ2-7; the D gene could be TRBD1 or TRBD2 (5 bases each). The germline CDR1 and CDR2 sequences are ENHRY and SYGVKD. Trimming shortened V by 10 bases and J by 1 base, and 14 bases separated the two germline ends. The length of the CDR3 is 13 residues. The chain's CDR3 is CATHWDGSYEQYF. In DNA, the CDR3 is TGTGCCACCCACTGGGACGGTTCCTACGAGCAGTACTTC.

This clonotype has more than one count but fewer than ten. DNA for the CDR3: TGTGCCAGCAGCGTAGGTAGCAACGGAGGTTTCGAGCAGTACTTC. Translated, it gives CASSVGSNGGFEQYF. This sequence joins TRBV9 and TRBJ2-7; possible D gene TRBD2, 5 bases. The CDR3 contains 15 residues. The germline gives CDR1 SGDLS, CDR2 YYNGEE. V lost 0 bases, J lost 6 bases, and 16 bases lay in between.

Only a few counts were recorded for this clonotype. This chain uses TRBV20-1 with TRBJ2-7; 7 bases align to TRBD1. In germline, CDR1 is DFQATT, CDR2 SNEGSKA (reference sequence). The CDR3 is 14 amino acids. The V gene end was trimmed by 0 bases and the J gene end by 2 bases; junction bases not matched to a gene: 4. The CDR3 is CSARDTGQTYEQYF. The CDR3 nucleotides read TGCAGTGCTAGAGATACGGGACAGACCTACGAGCAGTACTTC.

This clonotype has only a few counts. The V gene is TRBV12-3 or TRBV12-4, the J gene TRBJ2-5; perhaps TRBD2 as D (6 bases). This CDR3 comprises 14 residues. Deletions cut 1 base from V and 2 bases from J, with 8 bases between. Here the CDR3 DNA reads TGTGCCAGCAGTTTAGGGGACTTACAAGAGACCCAGTACTTC. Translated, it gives CASSLGDLQETQYF.

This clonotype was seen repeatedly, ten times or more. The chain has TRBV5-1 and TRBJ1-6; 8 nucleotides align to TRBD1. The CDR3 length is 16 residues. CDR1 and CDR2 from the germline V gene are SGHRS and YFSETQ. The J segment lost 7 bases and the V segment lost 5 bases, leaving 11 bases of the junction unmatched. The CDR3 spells CASSLQTGEINSPLHF. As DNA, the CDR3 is TGCGCCAGCAGTCTACAGACAGGGGAGATCAATTCACCCCTCCACTTT.

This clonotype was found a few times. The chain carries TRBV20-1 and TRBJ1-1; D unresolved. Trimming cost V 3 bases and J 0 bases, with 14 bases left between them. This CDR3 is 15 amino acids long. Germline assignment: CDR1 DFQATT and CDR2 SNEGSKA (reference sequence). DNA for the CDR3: TGCAGTGCTAGGCTCCAAGGACGGATGAACACTGAAGCTTTCTTT. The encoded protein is CSARLQGRMNTEAFF.

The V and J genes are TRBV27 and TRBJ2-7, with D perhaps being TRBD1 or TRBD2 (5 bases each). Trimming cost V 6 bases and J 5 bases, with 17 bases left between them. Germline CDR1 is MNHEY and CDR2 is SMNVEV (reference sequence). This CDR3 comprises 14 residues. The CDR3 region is CASRLGQGSDEQYF. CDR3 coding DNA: TGTGCCAGCAGACTGGGGCAGGGTAGCGACGAGCAGTACTTC.

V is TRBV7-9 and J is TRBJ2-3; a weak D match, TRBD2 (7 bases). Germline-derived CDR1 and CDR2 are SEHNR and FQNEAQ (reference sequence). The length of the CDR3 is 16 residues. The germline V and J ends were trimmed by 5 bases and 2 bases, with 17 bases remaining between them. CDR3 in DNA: TGTGCCAGCAGCCCCAACGAGGGGGGGACCACAGATACGCAGTATTTT. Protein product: CASSPNEGGTTDTQYF.

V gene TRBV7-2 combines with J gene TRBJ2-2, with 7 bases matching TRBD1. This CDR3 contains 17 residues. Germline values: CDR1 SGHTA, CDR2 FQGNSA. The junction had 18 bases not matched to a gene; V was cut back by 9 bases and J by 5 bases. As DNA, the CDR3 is TGTGCCAGAGCTTCTCGGGGATGGGACAGCGGAACCGGGGAGCTGTTTTTT. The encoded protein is CARASRGWDSGTGELFF.

The DNA for the CDR3 is TGCGCCAGCAGCCAGGGACTAGTGTTAGCAAGAGCCCAGTACTTC. Protein sequence: CASSQGLVLARAQYF. The chain employs TRBV4-1 and TRBJ2-5; 8 bases align to TRBD2. This CDR3 spans 15 amino acids. The junction had 12 bases not matched to a gene; V was cut back by 3 bases and J by 9 bases. Germline V lookup: CDR1 MGHRA, CDR2 YSYEKL.

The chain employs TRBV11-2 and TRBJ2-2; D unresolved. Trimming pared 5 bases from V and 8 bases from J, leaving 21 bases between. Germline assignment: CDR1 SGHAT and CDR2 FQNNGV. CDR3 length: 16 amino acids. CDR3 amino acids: CASSPLLMSTGGELFF. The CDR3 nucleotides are TGTGCCAGCAGCCCCCTCTTGATGTCGACCGGAGGGGAGCTGTTTTTT. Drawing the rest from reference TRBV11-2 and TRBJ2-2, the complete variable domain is EAGVAQSPRYKIIEKRQSVAFWCNPISGHATLYWYQQILGQGPKLLIQFQNNGVVDDSQLPKDRFSAERLKGVDSTLKIQPAKLEDSAVYLCASSPLLMSTGGELFFGEGSRLTVL.